Listed here are 20 T cell receptor beta chains from one sample, sequenced in a study of T cell responses to AZD1222 COVID-19 vaccine. Sequencing was performed with immunoSEQ multiplex PCR; in TCRdb, only in-frame clones are kept and a portion is missing. The table has around 95,000 clones, about 87% seen once. The sequencing here drew on peripheral blood, taken on day 0 of AZD1222 vaccination. The receptors originated from an adult in good health.

V usage is TRBV21-1 and J usage is TRBJ2-7; TRBD2, the D gene given by the table, was not confirmed from the DNA. TRBV21-1 constitutes a pseudogene. The CDR3 length is 15 residues. CDR3 nucleotide sequence: TGTGCCAGCAGCACCGACTGCGAACCCTTTTACGAGCAGTACTTC. Translating it yields CASSTDCEPFYEQYF.

This rearrangement joins TRBV9 to TRBJ1-2, with a possible D match to TRBD1 (5 bases). CDR3 size: 16 residues. CDR1 is SGDLS, CDR2 YYNGEE, per germline. Trimming shortened V by 2 bases and J by 0 bases, and 14 bases separated the two germline ends. In DNA, the CDR3 is TGTGCCAGCAGCGTCAATGGGGCAGAAGCTAACTATGGCTACACCTTC. Its translation is CASSVNGAEANYGYTF.

The rearrangement joins TRBV7-8 to TRBJ1-5, with D hard to call. Germline V gene sequence: CDR1 SGHVS, CDR2 FQNEAQ. V was cut by 1 base and J by 5 bases, with 9 bases left in between. The CDR3 sequence is 14 residues long. CDR3 residues: CASSLEAVHQPQHF. The DNA for the CDR3 is TGTGCCAGCAGCTTAGAGGCAGTCCATCAGCCCCAGCATTTT. The whole variable domain, remainder taken from reference TRBV7-8 and TRBJ1-5, is GAGVSQSPRYKVAKRGQDVALRCDPISGHVSLFWYQQALGQGPEFLTYFQNEAQLDKSGLPSDRFFAERPEGSVSTLKIQRTQQEDSAVYLCASSLEAVHQPQHFGDGTRLSIL.

By share, this clone counts as medium-sized. The chain recombines TRBV18 with TRBJ2-7; no clear D. The CDR3 consists of 13 residues. V was shortened by 2 bases and J by 12 bases, with 17 bases between the two germline ends. Per the germline V gene, CDR1 is KGHSH and CDR2 is LQKENI. The CDR3, as DNA: TGTGCCAGCTCACCAGGGAACGACGACCGCACGTACTTC. Protein sequence: CASSPGNDDRTYF.

This chain joins TRBV19 and TRBJ2-3; 8 bases line up with TRBD1. The CDR3 consists of 15 residues. The junction had 7 bases not matched to a gene; V was cut back by 5 bases and J by 3 bases. Per the germline V gene, CDR1 is LNHDA and CDR2 is SQIVND (reference sequence). The CDR3 sequence: CASSQDRVRTDTQYF. DNA of the CDR3: TGTGCCAGTAGTCAGGACAGGGTGAGGACAGATACGCAGTATTTT.

The V call is TRBV12-3 or TRBV12-4, the J call TRBJ2-1; no definite D call. The CDR3 sequence is 13 residues long. V was clipped by 5 bases and J by 7 bases, with 12 bases between them. As DNA, the CDR3 is TGTGCCAGCAGTCCCATGGGCTCAAATGAGCAGTTCTTC. Translated, it gives CASSPMGSNEQFF.

V usage is TRBV6-5 and J usage is TRBJ1-3; D ambiguous. Per the germline V gene, CDR1 is MNHEY and CDR2 is SVGAGI. The V and J ends lost 8 bases and 6 bases respectively, with 17 bases between them. This CDR3 contains 14 residues. CDR3 nucleotide sequence: TGTGCCAGCCGGAGAATCGGGGTGGCAAACACCATATATTTT. This codes for CASRRIGVANTIYF.

J is TRBJ2-2 and V is TRBV3-1 (or the pseudogene TRBV3-2); 8 nucleotides line up with TRBD1. CDR1 is LGHDT, CDR2 YNNKEL, per germline (reference sequence). The J segment lost 0 bases and the V segment lost 1 base, leaving 7 bases of the junction unmatched. The CDR3 runs to 18 residues. CDR3 coding DNA: TGTGCCAGCAGCCAAGGCCCCTGGACAGGGACGAACACCGGGGAGCTGTTTTTT. This encodes CASSQGPWTGTNTGELFF.

The CDR3 bases are TGTGCCAGCAGCATGGTCGGGGAGACGACTGAAGCTTTCTTT. Translating gives CASSMVGETTEAFF. The gene calls are TRBV5-6 and TRBJ1-1; D not resolved. The V gene's germline CDR1 is SGHDT and CDR2 YYEEEE. The CDR3 is made up of 14 amino acids. Trimming took off 4 bases at V and 5 bases at J, with 15 bases between the two ends.

The table lists this clone with a few counts. The chain joins TRBV28 to TRBJ1-5; D is undetermined. V lost 7 bases and J lost 9, with 19 bases in between. Germline V CDR1 and CDR2: MDHEN, SYDVKM. CDR3 length: 14 residues. CDR3 DNA sequence: TGTGCCAGCAACACCGACGGGTCAGGTCGGCCCCAGCATTTT. Encoded protein: CASNTDGSGRPQHF. Full variable domain (missing parts from reference TRBV28 and TRBJ1-5): DVKVTQSSRYLVKRTGEKVFLECVQDMDHENMFWYRQDPGLGLRLIYFSYDVKMKEKGDIPEGYSVSREKKERFSLILESASTNQTSMYLCASNTDGSGRPQHFGDGTRLSIL.

This sequence joins TRBV6-5 and TRBJ1-5; 8 nucleotides align to TRBD1. The J segment lost 2 bases and the V segment lost 4 bases, leaving 1 base of the junction unmatched. The CDR3 spans 14 residues. The germline V gene encodes CDR1 MNHEY and CDR2 SVGAGI. CDR3 sequence reads: CASSSGGRNQPQHF. CDR3 nucleotide sequence: TGTGCCAGCAGTTCAGGGGGCCGCAATCAGCCCCAGCATTTT.

The chain joins TRBV7-9 to TRBJ2-1; 8 nucleotides agree with TRBD2. Germline V gives CDR1 SEHNR, CDR2 FQNEAQ (reference sequence). V lost 4 bases and J lost 2; bases outside the gene matches: 4. This CDR3 is 15 amino acids long. Here the CDR3 reads CASSSTSGAYNEQFF. CDR3 DNA: TGTGCCAGCAGCTCTACTAGCGGAGCCTACAATGAGCAGTTCTTC.

There are a few counts of this clone. The chain uses TRBV6-4 and TRBJ2-1, with TRBD2 matching 10 bases. Germline lookup yields CDR1 MRHNA and CDR2 SNTAGT. After removal of 3 bases from V and 10 bases from J, the junction contained 9 bases not matched to a gene. This CDR3 is 15 amino acids long. The DNA of the CDR3 is TGTGCCAGCAGTGAGGAGAGCGGGAGGGCCGCCGAGCAGTTCTTC. It translates to CASSEESGRAAEQFF.

This clone was seen just once. The J gene is TRBJ2-7, the V gene TRBV6-1; a weak D match, TRBD1 (6 bases). V was cut by 1 base and J by 1 base, with 8 bases left in between. This CDR3 comprises 14 residues. The V gene's germline CDR1 is MNHNS and CDR2 SASEGT. CDR3 amino acids: CASSEDRVSYEQYF. In nucleotides, the CDR3 is TGTGCCAGCAGTGAAGACAGGGTGTCCTACGAGCAGTACTTC.

The J gene is TRBJ2-1, the V gene TRBV5-4; 11 nucleotides agree with TRBD2. V shed 3 bases, J shed 3 bases, and the junction held 5 bases outside the gene matches. In germline, CDR1 is SGHNT, CDR2 YYREEE (reference sequence). This CDR3 has 16 amino acids. The CDR3 DNA is TGTGCCAGCAGCTCCCGGACTAGCGGGCTCTACAATGAGCAGTTCTTC. Its protein product is CASSSRTSGLYNEQFF.

The V and J genes are TRBV4-1 and TRBJ1-4; D unclear. With 1 base removed from V and 5 bases from J, the gap between germline ends came to 8 bases. Germline V lookup: CDR1 MGHRA, CDR2 YSYEKL. There are 14 residues in the CDR3. The CDR3: CASSQGDGNEKLFF. For the CDR3, the DNA is TGCGCCAGCAGCCAAGGCGATGGGAATGAAAAACTGTTTTTT.

V usage is TRBV5-6 and J usage is TRBJ1-1; TRBD1 matches at 9 bases. The CDR3 runs to 13 residues. V lost 2 bases, J lost 7 bases, and 3 bases stayed unmatched. CDR1 is SGHDT and CDR2 is YYEEEE in the germline V gene. The CDR3 nucleotides are TGTGCCAGCAGCTTACGGACAGGGGTTGAAGCTTTCTTT. Protein sequence: CASSLRTGVEAFF. The full variable domain, its missing parts supplied by reference TRBV5-6 and TRBJ1-1, is DAGVTQSPTHLIKTRGQQVTLRCSPKSGHDTVSWYQQALGQGPQFIFQYYEEEERQRGNFPDRFSGHQFPNYSSELNVNALLLGDSALYLCASSLRTGVEAFFGQGTRLTVV.

The chain employs TRBV15 and TRBJ1-6, with TRBD1 as a possible D gene (5 bases). V was clipped by 3 bases and J by 9 bases, with 12 bases between them. This CDR3 is built from 14 residues. Looked up from germline, CDR1 is LNHNV and CDR2 is YYDKDF (reference sequence). CDR3 DNA: TGTGCCACCAGCAGGAGGGGCGTAATTTCACCCCTCCACTTT. It is translated as CATSRRGVISPLHF.

The chain carries TRBV6-6 and TRBJ1-3; 10 bases align to TRBD1. V shed 2 bases and J 4 bases; nucleotides not matched to a gene: 2. Germline V gives CDR1 MNHNY, CDR2 SVGAGI (reference sequence). This CDR3 spans 15 amino acids. The CDR3 region is CASSYGTGVGNTIYF. The CDR3 DNA sequence: TGTGCCAGCAGTTACGGGACAGGGGTCGGAAACACCATATATTTT.

The rearrangement uses TRBV5-4 and TRBJ2-5; 13 bases are a match to TRBD2. CDR1 is SGHNT and CDR2 is YYREEE in the germline V gene (reference sequence). The CDR3 loop spans 15 amino acids. Unmatched junction bases numbered 2, after V lost 3 bases and J lost 3 bases. The DNA for the CDR3 is TGTGCCAGCAGCTCGGGACTAGCGGGAAAAGAGACCCAGTACTTC. This gives the protein CASSSGLAGKETQYF.